Included here is one T cell receptor (beta chain) sequence, with context. Its antigen is not identified. The entry originates in a study of shared clonotypes between healthy human individuals. Sorted subsets were amplified in replicate PCRs using about 200 ng DNA, about 30,000 T cell genomes. TCRdb's copy holds only in-frame clones and misses some; the assay was immunoSEQ multiplex PCR. This table holds hundreds of thousands of clones, about 91% found once. Terminally differentiated effector memory CD45RA+ cells were left out of the naive CD8 fraction, which was CD45RO-negative and positively selected for CCR7. There were no recent acute infections or vaccinations among the donors, who were healthy HIV-negative adults. Notes on the study in general: Shared across four donors were roughly 5.3% of the naive CD4 clonotypes. Clonotype sharing across donors was expected to vary with sequencing depth.

The receptor comes from a man aged 25 to 40 in good health. Sequencing input: naive CD8+ T cells sorted from blood.

CDR3 nucleotide sequence: TGTGCCAGCAGTGAAGCGAGCGGGAGGCCTCAAGAGACCCAGTACTTC. As protein: CASSEASGRPQETQYF. The chain links TRBV2 to TRBJ2-5, with 9 bases fitting TRBD2. The length of the CDR3 is 16 residues. Germline trimming cut 0 bases from V and 2 bases from J; bases unmatched to any gene: 4. Per the germline V gene, CDR1 is SNHLY and CDR2 is FYNNEI.